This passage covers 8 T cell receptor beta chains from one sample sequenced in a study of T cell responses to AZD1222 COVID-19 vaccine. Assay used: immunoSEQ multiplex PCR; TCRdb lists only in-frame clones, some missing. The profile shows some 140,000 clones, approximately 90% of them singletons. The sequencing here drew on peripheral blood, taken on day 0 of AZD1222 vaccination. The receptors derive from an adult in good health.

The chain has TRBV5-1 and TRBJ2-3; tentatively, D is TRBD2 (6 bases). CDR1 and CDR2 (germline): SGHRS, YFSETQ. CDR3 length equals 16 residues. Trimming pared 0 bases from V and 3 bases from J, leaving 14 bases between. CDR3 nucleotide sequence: TGCGCCAGCAGCTTGGGCCGGGACTCACAGACAGATACGCAGTATTTT. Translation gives CASSLGRDSQTDTQYF.

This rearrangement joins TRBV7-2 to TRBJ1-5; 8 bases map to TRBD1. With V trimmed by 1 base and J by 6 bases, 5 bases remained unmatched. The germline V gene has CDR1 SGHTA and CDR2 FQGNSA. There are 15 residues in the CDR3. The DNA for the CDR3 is TGTGCCAGCAGCTTAGTTCAGGGGGCGGGTCAGCCCCAGCATTTT. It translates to CASSLVQGAGQPQHF.

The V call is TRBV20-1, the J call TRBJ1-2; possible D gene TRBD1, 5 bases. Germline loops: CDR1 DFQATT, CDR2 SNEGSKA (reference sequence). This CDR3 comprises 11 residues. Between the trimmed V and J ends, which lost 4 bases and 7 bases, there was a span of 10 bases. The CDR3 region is CSATRDIGYTF. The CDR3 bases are TGCAGTGCTACCAGGGATATTGGCTACACCTTC.

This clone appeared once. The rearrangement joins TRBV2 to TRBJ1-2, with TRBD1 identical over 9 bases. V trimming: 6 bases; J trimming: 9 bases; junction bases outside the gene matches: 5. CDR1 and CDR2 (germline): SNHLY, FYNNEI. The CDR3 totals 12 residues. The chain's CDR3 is CASRQGAQSYTF. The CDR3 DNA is TGTGCCAGCAGACAGGGGGCGCAAAGCTACACCTTC.

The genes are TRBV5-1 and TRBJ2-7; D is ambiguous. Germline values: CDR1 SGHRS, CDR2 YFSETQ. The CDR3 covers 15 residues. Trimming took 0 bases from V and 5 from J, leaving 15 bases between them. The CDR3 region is CASSLGSPMIDEQYF. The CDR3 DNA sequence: TGCGCCAGCAGCTTGGGGTCCCCTATGATCGACGAGCAGTACTTC. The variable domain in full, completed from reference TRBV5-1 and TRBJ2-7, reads KAGVTQTPRYLIKTRGQQVTLSCSPISGHRSVSWYQQTPGQGLQFLFEYFSETQRNKGNFPGRFSGRQFSNSRSEMNVSTLELGDSALYLCASSLGSPMIDEQYFGPGTRLTVT.

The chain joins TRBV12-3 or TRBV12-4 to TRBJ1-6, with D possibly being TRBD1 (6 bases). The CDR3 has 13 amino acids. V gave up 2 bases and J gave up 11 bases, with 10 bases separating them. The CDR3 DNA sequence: TGTGCCAGCAGTTTAAAGAGGGGGGCACCCCTCCACTTT. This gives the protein CASSLKRGAPLHF.

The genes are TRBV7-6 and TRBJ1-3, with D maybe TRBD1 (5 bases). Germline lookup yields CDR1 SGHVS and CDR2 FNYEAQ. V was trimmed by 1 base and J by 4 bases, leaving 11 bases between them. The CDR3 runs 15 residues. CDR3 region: CASSLEGSFGNTIYF. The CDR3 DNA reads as TGTGCCAGCAGCTTAGAGGGGTCTTTCGGAAACACCATATATTTT. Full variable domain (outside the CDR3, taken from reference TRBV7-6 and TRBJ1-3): GAGVSQSPRYKVTKRGQDVALRCDPISGHVSLYWYRQALGQGPEFLTYFNYEAQQDKSGLPNDRFSAERPEGSISTLTIQRTEQRDSAMYRCASSLEGSFGNTIYFGEGSWLTVV.

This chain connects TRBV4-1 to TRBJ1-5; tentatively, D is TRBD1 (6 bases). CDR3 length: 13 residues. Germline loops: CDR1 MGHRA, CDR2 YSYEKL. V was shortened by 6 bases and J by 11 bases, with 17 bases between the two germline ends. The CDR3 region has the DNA TGCGCCAGCAGTCCGGACAGCGGCCCTGCCCAGCATTTT. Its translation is CASSPDSGPAQHF.